The next 18 T cell receptor beta chains were all read from a single sample in a study of T cells after yellow fever vaccination. Each CDR3 protein gets one entry after TCRdb re-called the 5' RACE reads with MiXCR. This table has about 58,000 distinct CDR3 sequences, approximately 7% appearing once. The starting material was CD8+ T cells sorted from PBMCs, obtained on the day of the first yellow fever vaccination. The receptors originated from a man between 18 and 35 years old who received the YFV17D yellow fever vaccine.

This sequence joins TRBV27 and TRBJ2-7; no clear D. This CDR3 is 13 amino acids long. Germline-derived CDR1 and CDR2 are MNHEY and SMNVEV (reference sequence). Trimming took 5 bases from V and 3 from J, leaving 11 bases between them. Written as DNA, the CDR3 is TGTGCCAGCAGTCCCTCGAGCTTCTACGAGCAGTACTTC. Its protein product is CASSPSSFYEQYF.

This clonotype was seen at least ten times. The chain employs TRBV7-9 and TRBJ1-1, with no clear D. Per the germline V gene, CDR1 is SEHNR and CDR2 is FQNEAQ (reference sequence). Trimming pared 5 bases from V and 1 base from J, leaving 11 bases between. This CDR3 region has 14 residues. The CDR3 DNA reads as TGTGCCAGCAGCACGGTGGTACGGAACACTGAAGCTTTCTTT. Translating gives CASSTVVRNTEAFF. The variable domain in full, with the rest retrieved from reference TRBV7-9 and TRBJ1-1, is DTGVSQNPRHKITKRGQNVTFRCDPISEHNRLYWYRQTLGQGPEFLTYFQNEAQLEKSRLLSDRFSAERPKGSFSTLEIQRTEQGDSAMYLCASSTVVRNTEAFFGQGTRLTVV.

J is TRBJ2-3 and V is TRBV7-3; the D gene is possibly TRBD2 (6 bases). This CDR3 region has 13 residues. Germline CDR1 reads SGHTA; CDR2 reads FQGTGA. The V gene lost 5 bases and the J gene lost 3 bases, with 9 bases spanning the gap. CDR3 sequence (DNA): TGTGCCAGCAGCCCCGGGGGAACAGATACGCAGTATTTT. It translates to CASSPGGTDTQYF.

This clonotype was picked up a small number of times. The rearrangement links TRBV11-2 to TRBJ2-4; TRBD1 aligns across 8 bases. The CDR3 contains 14 residues. The trim removed 5 bases at V and 8 bases at J, leaving 8 bases unmatched. The V gene's germline CDR1 is SGHAT and CDR2 FQNNGV. The CDR3: CASSVGQGGYIQYF. The CDR3 DNA reads TGTGCCAGCAGCGTCGGACAGGGTGGATACATTCAGTACTTC.

This clonotype was seen many times. The DNA for the CDR3 is TGTGCCAGCAGCCTCGAAGATTCATACTACGAGCAGTACTTC. It encodes CASSLEDSYYEQYF. The V gene is TRBV7-2, the J gene TRBJ2-7; no reliable D call. Trimming removed 5 bases from V and 3 bases from J, with 14 bases in between. Per germline, CDR1 SGHTA and CDR2 FQGNSA. CDR3 length: 14 residues.

This clonotype was detected a few times. CDR3: CAISEWGRGLTEAFF. The DNA of the CDR3 is TGTGCCATCAGTGAGTGGGGCAGGGGGCTCACTGAAGCTTTCTTT. The J gene is TRBJ1-1, the V gene TRBV10-3; 8 bases are shared with TRBD1. The germline CDR1 and CDR2 sequences are ENHRY and SYGVKD. The CDR3 length is 15 residues. V lost 1 base, J lost 4 bases, and 5 bases stayed unmatched.

This chain uses TRBV5-5 with TRBJ2-3; D remains unclear. V was clipped by 1 base and J by 0 bases, with 6 bases between them. Germline-derived CDR1 and CDR2 are SGHKS and YYEKEE (reference sequence). This CDR3 has 14 amino acids. The CDR3 sequence: CASSLPTSTDTQYF. CDR3 bases: TGTGCCAGCAGCTTGCCCACGAGCACAGATACGCAGTATTTT.

This clonotype was seen a handful of times. The gene calls are TRBV3-1 and TRBJ2-1; TRBD1 matches 9 bases. Germline trimming cut 3 bases from V and 5 bases from J; bases unmatched to any gene: 8. Germline V gives CDR1 LGHDT, CDR2 YNNKEL (reference sequence). The CDR3 sequence is 16 residues long. CDR3 in amino acids: CASSQYGTGIDNEQFF. DNA for the CDR3: TGTGCCAGCAGCCAGTACGGGACAGGGATCGACAATGAGCAGTTCTTC.

The CDR3 DNA reads TGTGCCATCAGTGAAATGCTAACCCGGAGAGGTGGCTACACCTTC. This encodes CAISEMLTRRGGYTF. The chain uses TRBV10-3 and TRBJ1-2; D is ambiguous. Trimming removed 3 bases at V and 7 bases at J, with 18 bases between. This CDR3 contains 15 residues. In germline, CDR1 is ENHRY, CDR2 SYGVKD.

At least ten counts were recorded for this clonotype. V gene TRBV20-1 combines with J gene TRBJ1-2; 7 nucleotides align to TRBD1. The J segment lost 6 bases and the V segment lost 2 bases, leaving 12 bases of the junction unmatched. The CDR3 contains 15 residues. Germline V gives CDR1 DFQATT, CDR2 SNEGSKA (reference sequence). CDR3 DNA: TGCAGTGCTAGAAACCTCTTTGACAGGGCGAATGGCTACACCTTC. Amino acids: CSARNLFDRANGYTF.

This clonotype came up a few times. The V and J genes are TRBV5-6 and TRBJ2-4; 7 bases are shared with TRBD2. J gave up 8 bases and V 3 bases, and 14 bases lay outside the gene matches. From germline, CDR1 is SGHDT and CDR2 YYEEEE. This CDR3 contains 16 residues. Written as DNA, the CDR3 is TGTGCCAGCAGCTCGGCCGACATCCTGGGGAGGGACATTCAGTACTTC. This encodes CASSSADILGRDIQYF.

This clonotype has at least ten counts. The chain couples TRBV24-1 to TRBJ2-2; D is uncertain. The CDR3 extends over 15 amino acids. V was cut by 4 bases and J by 1 base, with 9 bases left in between. Germline values: CDR1 KGHDR, CDR2 SFDVKD. CDR3 DNA: TGTGCCACCAGTGACACACAAAAGAACACCGGGGAGCTGTTTTTT. It yields the protein CATSDTQKNTGELFF.

This clonotype showed up many times. The CDR3 nucleotides are TGTGCCAGCAGTTTACGGCAGTCGAACACTGAAGCTTTCTTT. As protein: CASSLRQSNTEAFF. The V gene is TRBV6-5, the J gene TRBJ1-1; D gene uncertain. The germline gives CDR1 MNHEY, CDR2 SVGAGI. This CDR3 has 14 residues. V was trimmed by 4 bases and J by 1 base, leaving 10 bases between them.

This clonotype has ten or more counts. The CDR3: CASSLSAYEQYF. CDR3 in DNA: TGTGCCAGCAGCTTAAGTGCGTACGAGCAGTACTTC. The chain couples TRBV7-9 to TRBJ2-7; D ambiguous. Trimming cost V 2 bases and J 4 bases, with 6 bases left between them. The CDR3 is 12 residues long. Germline CDR1 SEHNR, CDR2 FQNEAQ (reference sequence).

The V gene is TRBV9, the J gene TRBJ1-2; 7 bases line up with TRBD1. Germline trimming cut 4 bases from V and 1 base from J; bases unmatched to any gene: 7. In germline, CDR1 is SGDLS, CDR2 YYNGEE. This CDR3 has 15 amino acids. The DNA for the CDR3 is TGTGCCAGCAGCTTCCGGGACAGCCTTAACTATGGCTACACCTTC. Encoded protein: CASSFRDSLNYGYTF. Full variable domain (missing parts from reference TRBV9 and TRBJ1-2): DSGVTQTPKHLITATGQRVTLRCSPRSGDLSVYWYQQSLDQGLQFLIQYYNGEERAKGNILERFSAQQFPDLHSELNLSSLELGDSALYFCASSFRDSLNYGYTFGSGTRLTVV.

This chain joins TRBV20-1 and TRBJ2-3; 11 bases align to TRBD2. CDR3 length: 17 residues. Germline lookup yields CDR1 DFQATT and CDR2 SNEGSKA (reference sequence). The trim removed 5 bases at V and 0 bases at J, leaving 10 bases unmatched. In nucleotides, the CDR3 is TGCAGTGCTGGGATCCTAGCGGGGGGCCCTAGCACAGATACGCAGTATTTT. Amino acids: CSAGILAGGPSTDTQYF.

This clonotype was seen more than once but under ten times. This chain connects TRBV12-3 or TRBV12-4 to TRBJ1-5, with unresolved D. The ends were cut back, 5 bases at V and 0 bases at J, with 5 bases in the middle. The CDR3 sequence is 13 residues long. CDR3 protein: CASSPNSNQPQHF. In nucleotides, the CDR3 is TGTGCCAGCAGTCCAAATAGCAATCAGCCCCAGCATTTT.

In its sample, this clonotype was seen many times. The chain carries TRBV4-1 and TRBJ1-5; no reliable D call. Trimming took 0 bases from V and 7 from J, leaving 13 bases between them. CDR3 length equals 15 residues. The germline V gene encodes CDR1 MGHRA and CDR2 YSYEKL. The CDR3 DNA follows: TGCGCCAGCAGCCAAGAGGGCGGGTTGGGGCAGCCCCAGCATTTT. Translation gives CASSQEGGLGQPQHF.